Listed below are T cell receptor beta chains from one sample, sequenced in a study of blood T cell repertoires in COVID-19. Measured with immunoSEQ multiplex PCR; TCRdb has only the in-frame clones, and not every one. The top ten hold under 7.5% of the sample, which has approximately 100,000 clones, approximately 88% seen once. Material: peripheral blood. These receptor sequences come from a woman between 55 and 75 years old with acute or convalescent COVID-19. CDR3s include the opening cysteine and the closing phenylalanine or tryptophan. D genes are given only for firm matches.

V	D	J	DNA	CDR3
TRBV7-3	-	TRBJ2-5	TGTGCCAGCAGCTTAGGCGGTCAGACCCAGTACTTC	CASSLGGQTQYF
TRBV4-1	TRBD1	TRBJ1-1	TGCGCCAGCACCCCGGAAAACAGGGGTTACCGAACTGAAGCTTTCTTT	CASTPENRGYRTEAFF
TRBV11-2	-	TRBJ1-5	TGTGCCAGCAGCCCGGGGAGGGGTCAGCCCCAGCATTTT	CASSPGRGQPQHF
TRBV6-2/TRBV6-3	TRBD1	TRBJ1-5	TGTGCCAGCAGTAAGAGACAGGGGGACCAGCCCCAGCATTTT	CASSKRQGDQPQHF
TRBV6-5	TRBD1	TRBJ2-3	TGTGCCAGCGGCCGAGACAGGGTTGCAGATACGCAGTATTTT	CASGRDRVADTQYF
TRBV2	TRBD2	TRBJ2-7	TGTGCCAGCCAGCGGGAGACCCGGAACGAGCAGTACTTC	CASQRETRNEQYF
TRBV28	-	TRBJ1-1	TGTGCCAGCACCATCACCCCCTGGCAGGGCACTGAAGCTTTCTTT	CASTITPWQGTEAFF
TRBV7-9	-	TRBJ1-2	TGTGCCAGCAGCTTACCCCCACAGGGAATTGGCTACACCTTC	CASSLPPQGIGYTF
TRBV5-8	-	TRBJ1-3	TGTGCCAGCAGTTTATCTACAGGGACTGGAAACACCATATATTTT	CASSLSTGTGNTIYF
TRBV6-6	-	TRBJ1-2	TGTGCCAGCAGCCGGACAGACTATGGCTACACCTTC	CASSRTDYGYTF
TRBV7-3	TRBD2	TRBJ2-2	TGTGCCAGCAGCCCTACATTGAGGAGCGGGAGAGGCACCGGGGAGCTGTTTTTT	CASSPTLRSGRGTGELFF
TRBV29-1	-	TRBJ1-2	TGCAGCGTTGAGGAGGATTCCTATGGCTACACCTTC	CSVEEDSYGYTF
TRBV28	-	TRBJ1-5	TGTGCCAGCAATGGAGGGGCTCCTAGCAATCAGCCCCAGCATTTT	CASNGGAPSNQPQHF
TRBV27	-	TRBJ1-1	TGTGCCAGCTTGTTGACAGCTAACACTGAAGCTTTCTTT	CASLLTANTEAFF
TRBV7-2	TRBD1	TRBJ1-1	TGTGCCAGCAGCTCCCGGGACAGGACACTTAACACTGAAGCTTTCTTT	CASSSRDRTLNTEAFF
TRBV13	-	TRBJ1-2	TGTGCCAGCAGCATGACCTACGGGGGCTACACCTTC	CASSMTYGGYTF
TRBV5-6	-	TRBJ2-5	TGTGCCAGCAGCCTTGTGGAGACCCAGTACTTC	CASSLVETQYF
TRBV11-2	TRBD1	TRBJ1-2	TGTGCCAGCAGCTTAGTGGGAGGGGACAGGGCTTTCGGCTACACCTTC	CASSLVGGDRAFGYTF
TRBV5-4	-	TRBJ2-7	TGTGCCAGCAGCCCTCAAACAGGGAACGAGCAGTACTTC	CASSPQTGNEQYF